The T cell receptor beta chain described here comes from a study of blood T cells in healthy people across ages. V lost 0 bases to trimming and J lost 3 bases; unmatched junction nucleotides: 10. The CDR3 length is 16 residues. Germline V CDR1 and CDR2: SQVTM, ANQGSEA. With a J-beta primer mix and a sample-barcoded 5' primer, a second PCR ran about 7 to 12 cycles. TCRdb itself ran the 5' RACE reads through MiXCR, one entry per CDR3 protein. Seen here are around 2 million distinct CDR3 sequences, 35% to 50% observed once, and the top ten hold 23%. V and J are TRBV29-1 and TRBJ2-7; TRBD2 matches 8 bases. Sequencing was done on a sample of blood. The TCR originated in a human donor in good health. The CDR3 DNA reads TGCAGCGTTGAAGATTCTCTCGGACTAGCAGACTACGAGCAGTACTTC. This gives the protein CSVEDSLGLADYEQYF.